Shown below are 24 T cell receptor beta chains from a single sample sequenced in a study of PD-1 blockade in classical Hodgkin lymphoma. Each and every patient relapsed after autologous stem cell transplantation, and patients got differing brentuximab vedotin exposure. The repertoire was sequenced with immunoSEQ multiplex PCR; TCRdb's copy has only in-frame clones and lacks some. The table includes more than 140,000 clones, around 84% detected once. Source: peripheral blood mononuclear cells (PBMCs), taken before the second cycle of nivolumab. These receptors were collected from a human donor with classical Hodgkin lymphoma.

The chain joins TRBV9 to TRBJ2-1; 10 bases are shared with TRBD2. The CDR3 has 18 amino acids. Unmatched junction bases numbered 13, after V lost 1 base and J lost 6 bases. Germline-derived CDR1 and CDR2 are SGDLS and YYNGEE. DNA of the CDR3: TGTGCCAGCAGCGTATGGCTAATTATAGCGGGAGGTTTCAATGAGCAGTTCTTC. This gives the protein CASSVWLIIAGGFNEQFF.

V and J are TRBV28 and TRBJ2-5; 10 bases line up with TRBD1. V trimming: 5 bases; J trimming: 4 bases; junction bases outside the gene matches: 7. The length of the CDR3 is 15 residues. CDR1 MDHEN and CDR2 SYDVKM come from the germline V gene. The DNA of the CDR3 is TGTGCCAGCAGTGAGGGACAGGGGAAGTCAGAGACCCAGTACTTC. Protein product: CASSEGQGKSETQYF. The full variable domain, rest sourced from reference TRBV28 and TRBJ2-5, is DVKVTQSSRYLVKRTGEKVFLECVQDMDHENMFWYRQDPGLGLRLIYFSYDVKMKEKGDIPEGYSVSREKKERFSLILESASTNQTSMYLCASSEGQGKSETQYFGPGTRLLVL.

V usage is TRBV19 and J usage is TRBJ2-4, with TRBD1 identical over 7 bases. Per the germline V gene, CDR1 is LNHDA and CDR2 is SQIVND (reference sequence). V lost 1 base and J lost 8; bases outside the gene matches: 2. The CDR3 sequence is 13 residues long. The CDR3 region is CASSIGGQYIQYF. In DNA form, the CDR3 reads TGTGCCAGTAGTATAGGGGGACAGTACATTCAGTACTTC.

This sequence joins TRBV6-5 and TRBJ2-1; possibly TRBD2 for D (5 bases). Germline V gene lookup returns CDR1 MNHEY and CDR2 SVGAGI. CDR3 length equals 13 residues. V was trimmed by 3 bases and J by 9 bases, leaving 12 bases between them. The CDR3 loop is CASSYSTSGEQFF. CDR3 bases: TGTGCCAGCAGTTATTCTACTAGTGGTGAGCAGTTCTTC.

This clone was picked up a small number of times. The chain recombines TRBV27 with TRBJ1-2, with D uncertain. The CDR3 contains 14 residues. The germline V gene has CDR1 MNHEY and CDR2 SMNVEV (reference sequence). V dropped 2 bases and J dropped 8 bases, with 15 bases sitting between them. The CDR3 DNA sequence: TGTGCCAGCAGTTTAAATTTCGGTGGGGAAGGCTACACCTTC. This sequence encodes CASSLNFGGEGYTF.

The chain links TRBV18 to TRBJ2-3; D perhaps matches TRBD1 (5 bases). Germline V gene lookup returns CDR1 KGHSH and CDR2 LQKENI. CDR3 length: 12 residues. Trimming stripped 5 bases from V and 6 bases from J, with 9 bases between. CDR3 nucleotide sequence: TGTGCCAGCTCAGGGAACAGGGATACGCAGTATTTT. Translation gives CASSGNRDTQYF.

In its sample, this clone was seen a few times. CDR3 DNA: TGTGCCAGCATAGCTAGGTGGAGTGAGACCCAGTACTTC. Translating it yields CASIARWSETQYF. The chain uses TRBV6-5 and TRBJ2-5, with D unresolved. Germline CDR1 and CDR2: MNHEY and SVGAGI. The CDR3 has 13 amino acids. V lost 7 bases and J 5 bases, leaving 14 bases between the germline ends.

The CDR3 DNA sequence: TGTGCCAGCAGCCCTCAGAGGCCGAACACTGAAGCTTTCTTT. Translated, it gives CASSPQRPNTEAFF. The chain couples TRBV7-9 to TRBJ1-1; D remains ambiguous. Between the trimmed V and J ends, which lost 5 bases and 1 base, there was a span of 11 bases. CDR3 size: 14 residues. CDR1 and CDR2 (germline): SEHNR, FQNEAQ (reference sequence).

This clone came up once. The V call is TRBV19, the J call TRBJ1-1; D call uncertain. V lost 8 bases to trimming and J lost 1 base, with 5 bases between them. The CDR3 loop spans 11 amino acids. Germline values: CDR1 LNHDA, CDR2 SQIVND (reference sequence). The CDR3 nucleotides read TGTGCCAGTTCGTGGAACACTGAAGCTTTCTTT. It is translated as CASSWNTEAFF.

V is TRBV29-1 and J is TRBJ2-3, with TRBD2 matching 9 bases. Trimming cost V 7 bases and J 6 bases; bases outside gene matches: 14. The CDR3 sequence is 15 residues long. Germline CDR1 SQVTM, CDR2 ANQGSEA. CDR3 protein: CSARTGTSWSDTQYF. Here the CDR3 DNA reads TGCAGCGCTCGTACCGGGACTAGCTGGTCGGATACGCAGTATTTT.

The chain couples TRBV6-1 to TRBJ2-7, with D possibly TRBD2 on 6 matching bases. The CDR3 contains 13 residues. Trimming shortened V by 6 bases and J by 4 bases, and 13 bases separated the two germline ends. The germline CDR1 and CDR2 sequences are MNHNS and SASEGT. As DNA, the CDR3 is TGTGCCAGCAGGGGGACTGTATCATACGAGCAGTACTTC. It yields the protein CASRGTVSYEQYF.

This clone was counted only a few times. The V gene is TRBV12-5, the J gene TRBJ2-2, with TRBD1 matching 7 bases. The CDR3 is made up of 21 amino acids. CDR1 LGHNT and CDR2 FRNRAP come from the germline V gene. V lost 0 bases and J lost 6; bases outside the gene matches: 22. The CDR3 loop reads CASGLVPRQGLEAWSPGELFF. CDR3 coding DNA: TGTGCTAGTGGTTTGGTCCCCAGACAGGGCCTAGAGGCTTGGTCACCCGGGGAGCTGTTTTTT.

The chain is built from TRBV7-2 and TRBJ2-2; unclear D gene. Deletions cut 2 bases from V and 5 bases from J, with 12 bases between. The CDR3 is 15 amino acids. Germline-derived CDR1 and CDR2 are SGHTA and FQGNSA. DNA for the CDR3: TGTGCCAGCAGCTTAATGAGCTCATGGACCGGGGAGCTGTTTTTT. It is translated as CASSLMSSWTGELFF.

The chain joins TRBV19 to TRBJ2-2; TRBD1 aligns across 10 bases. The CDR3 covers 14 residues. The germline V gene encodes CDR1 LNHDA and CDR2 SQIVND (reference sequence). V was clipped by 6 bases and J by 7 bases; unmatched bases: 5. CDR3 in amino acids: CASRGQGVDGELFF. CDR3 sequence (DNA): TGTGCCAGTAGAGGACAGGGGGTGGACGGGGAGCTGTTTTTT.

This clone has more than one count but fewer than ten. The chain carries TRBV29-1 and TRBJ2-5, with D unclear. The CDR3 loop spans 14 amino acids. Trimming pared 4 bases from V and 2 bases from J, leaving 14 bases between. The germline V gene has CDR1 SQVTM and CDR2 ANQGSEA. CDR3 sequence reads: CSVVPHILQETQYF. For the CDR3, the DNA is TGCAGCGTTGTCCCCCATATTCTACAAGAGACCCAGTACTTC.

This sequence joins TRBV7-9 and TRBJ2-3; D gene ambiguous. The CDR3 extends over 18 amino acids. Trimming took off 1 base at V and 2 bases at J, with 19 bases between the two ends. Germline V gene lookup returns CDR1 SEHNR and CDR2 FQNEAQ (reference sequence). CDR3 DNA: TGTGCCAGCAGCTTAGATGGTATTACGCATCGCGCCACAGATACGCAGTATTTT. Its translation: CASSLDGITHRATDTQYF.

As DNA, the CDR3 is TGTGCCAGCAGGTATAGCGGACCTAACTACGAGCAGTACTTC. Translating gives CASRYSGPNYEQYF. The V call is TRBV28, the J call TRBJ2-7; TRBD2 is a possible D gene (6 bases). Trimming pared 6 bases from V and 3 bases from J, leaving 15 bases between. The CDR3 is 14 residues long. The V gene's germline CDR1 is MDHEN and CDR2 SYDVKM.

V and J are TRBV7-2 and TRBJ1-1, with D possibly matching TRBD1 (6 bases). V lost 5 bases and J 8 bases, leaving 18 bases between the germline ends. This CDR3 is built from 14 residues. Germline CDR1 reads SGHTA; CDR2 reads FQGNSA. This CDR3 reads CASSLTGHGKEAFF. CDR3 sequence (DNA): TGTGCCAGCAGCCTGACAGGTCACGGCAAGGAAGCTTTCTTT.

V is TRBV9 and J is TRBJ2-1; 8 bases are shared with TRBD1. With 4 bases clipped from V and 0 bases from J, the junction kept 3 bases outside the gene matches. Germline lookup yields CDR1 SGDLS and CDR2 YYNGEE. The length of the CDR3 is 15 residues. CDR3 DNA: TGTGCCAGCAGCTCCGACAGGGGCTCCTACAATGAGCAGTTCTTC. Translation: CASSSDRGSYNEQFF.

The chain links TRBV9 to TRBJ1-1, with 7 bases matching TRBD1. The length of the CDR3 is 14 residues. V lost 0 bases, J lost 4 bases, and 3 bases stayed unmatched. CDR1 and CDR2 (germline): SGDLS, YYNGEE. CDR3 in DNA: TGTGCCAGCAGCGTAGGACAGGGCATCACTGAAGCTTTCTTT. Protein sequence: CASSVGQGITEAFF. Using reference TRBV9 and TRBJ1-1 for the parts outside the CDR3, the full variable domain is DSGVTQTPKHLITATGQRVTLRCSPRSGDLSVYWYQQSLDQGLQFLIQYYNGEERAKGNILERFSAQQFPDLHSELNLSSLELGDSALYFCASSVGQGITEAFFGQGTRLTVV.

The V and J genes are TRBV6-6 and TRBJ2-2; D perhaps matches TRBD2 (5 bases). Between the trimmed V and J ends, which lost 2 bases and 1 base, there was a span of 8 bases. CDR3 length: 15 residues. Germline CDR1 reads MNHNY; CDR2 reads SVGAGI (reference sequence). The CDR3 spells CASSYAGMNTGELFF. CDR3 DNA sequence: TGTGCCAGCAGTTACGCGGGTATGAACACCGGGGAGCTGTTTTTT.

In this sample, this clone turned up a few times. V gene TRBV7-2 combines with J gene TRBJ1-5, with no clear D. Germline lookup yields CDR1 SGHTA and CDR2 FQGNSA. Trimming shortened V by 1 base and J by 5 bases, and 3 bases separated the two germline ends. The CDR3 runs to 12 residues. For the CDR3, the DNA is TGTGCCAGCAGCTTAGGCTATCAGCCCCAGCATTTT. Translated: CASSLGYQPQHF.

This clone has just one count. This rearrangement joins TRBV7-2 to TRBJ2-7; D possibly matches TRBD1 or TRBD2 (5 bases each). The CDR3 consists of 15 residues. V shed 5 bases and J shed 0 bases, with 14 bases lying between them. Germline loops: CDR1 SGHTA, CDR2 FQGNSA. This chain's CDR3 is CASSRDPLSSYEQYF. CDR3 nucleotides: TGTGCCAGCAGCCGGGACCCACTGAGCTCCTACGAGCAGTACTTC.

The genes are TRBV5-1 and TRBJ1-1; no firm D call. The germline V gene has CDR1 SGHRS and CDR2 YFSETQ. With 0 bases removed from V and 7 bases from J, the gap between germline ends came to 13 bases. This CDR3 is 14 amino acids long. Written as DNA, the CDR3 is TGCGCCAGCAGCTTGGCGTTTACAGAAGTTGAAGCTTTCTTT. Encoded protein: CASSLAFTEVEAFF.